This TCR beta chain derives from a study of blood T cell repertoires in COVID-19. Study-level information: Both acute and convalescent COVID-19 samples were obtained from the United States, Italy and Spain. In each case, the material was cDNA or gDNA derived from T cells, B-cell-depleted T cells, or PBMCs.

How the authors handled the data: It was from reference gene primer amplification that nucleated cell counts were estimated. This table comes from immunoSEQ multiplex PCR, and its TCRdb copy is limited to in-frame clones, with some not included. V and J calls and clone size are copied from that table; D and trimming were computed from the DNA. Of about 90,000 clones in the sample, roughly 92% were seen once. Deletions cut 6 bases from V and 1 base from J, with 12 bases between. From germline, CDR1 is SQVTM and CDR2 ANQGSEA. The CDR3 loop spans 13 amino acids. This TCR came from a woman between 55 and 75 years old with active COVID-19. The chain joins TRBV29-1 to TRBJ1-2, with a weak D call TRBD1 (5 bases). Sample: peripheral blood. The CDR3 sequence is CSVFDSFNYGYTF. The CDR3 nucleotides read TGCAGCGTCTTCGACAGCTTTAACTATGGCTACACCTTC.